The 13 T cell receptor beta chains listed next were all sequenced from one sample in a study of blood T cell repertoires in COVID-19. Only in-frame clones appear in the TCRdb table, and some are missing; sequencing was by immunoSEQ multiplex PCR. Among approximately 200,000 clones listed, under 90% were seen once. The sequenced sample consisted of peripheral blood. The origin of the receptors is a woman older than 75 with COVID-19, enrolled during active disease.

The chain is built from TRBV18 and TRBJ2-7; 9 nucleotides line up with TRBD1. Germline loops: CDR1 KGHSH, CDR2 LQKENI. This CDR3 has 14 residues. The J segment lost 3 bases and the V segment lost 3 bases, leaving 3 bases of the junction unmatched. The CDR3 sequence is CASSPGTGIYEQYF. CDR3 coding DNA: TGTGCCAGCTCACCGGGGACAGGGATCTACGAGCAGTACTTC.

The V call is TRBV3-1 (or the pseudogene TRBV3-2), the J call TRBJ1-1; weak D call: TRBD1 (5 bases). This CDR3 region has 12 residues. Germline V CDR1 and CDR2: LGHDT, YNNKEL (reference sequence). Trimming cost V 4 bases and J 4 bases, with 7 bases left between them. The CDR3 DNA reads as TGTGCCAGCAGCCCCGGGGGCACTGAAGCTTTCTTT. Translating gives CASSPGGTEAFF.

The CDR3 sequence: CASSWTSIEQFF. Written as DNA, the CDR3 is TGCGCCAGCAGCTGGACTAGCATTGAGCAGTTCTTC. The chain links TRBV5-1 to TRBJ2-1; 8 nucleotides align to TRBD2. Per germline, CDR1 SGHRS and CDR2 YFSETQ. The CDR3 is 12 amino acids. V dropped 3 bases and J dropped 9; count of bases not matched to a gene: 2.

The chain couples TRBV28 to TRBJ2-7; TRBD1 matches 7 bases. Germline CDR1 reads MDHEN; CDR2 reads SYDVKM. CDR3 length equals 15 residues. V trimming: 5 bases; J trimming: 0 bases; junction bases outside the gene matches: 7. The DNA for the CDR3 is TGTGCCAGCAGTACCACAGGGGCAAGCTCCTACGAGCAGTACGTC. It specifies CASSTTGASSYEQYV.

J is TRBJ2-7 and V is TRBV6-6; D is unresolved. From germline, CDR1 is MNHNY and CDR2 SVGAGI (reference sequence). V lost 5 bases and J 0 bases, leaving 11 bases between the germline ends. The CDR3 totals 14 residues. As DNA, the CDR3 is TGTGCCAGCAGTGGGCGCAGTGTCTCCTACGAGCAGTACTTC. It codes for CASSGRSVSYEQYF.

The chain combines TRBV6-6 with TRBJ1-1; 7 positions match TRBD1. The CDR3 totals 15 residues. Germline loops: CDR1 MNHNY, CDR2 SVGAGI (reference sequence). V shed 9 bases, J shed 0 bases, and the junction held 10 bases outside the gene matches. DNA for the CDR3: TGTGCCAGTCATCCGAAGGGGGCCTTGAACACTGAAGCTTTCTTT. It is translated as CASHPKGALNTEAFF.

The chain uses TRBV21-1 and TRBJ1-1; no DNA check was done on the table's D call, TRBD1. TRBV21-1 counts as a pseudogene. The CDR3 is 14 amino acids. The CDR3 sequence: CASSKEGVNTEAFF. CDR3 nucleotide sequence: TGTGCCAGCAGCAAAGAAGGGGTGAACACTGAAGCTTTCTTT.

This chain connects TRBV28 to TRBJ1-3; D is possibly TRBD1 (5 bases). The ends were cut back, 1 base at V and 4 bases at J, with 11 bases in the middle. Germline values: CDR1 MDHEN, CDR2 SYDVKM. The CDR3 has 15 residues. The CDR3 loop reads CASSLSPGVGNTIYF. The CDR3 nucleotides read TGTGCCAGCAGTTTATCTCCGGGGGTCGGAAACACCATATATTTT.

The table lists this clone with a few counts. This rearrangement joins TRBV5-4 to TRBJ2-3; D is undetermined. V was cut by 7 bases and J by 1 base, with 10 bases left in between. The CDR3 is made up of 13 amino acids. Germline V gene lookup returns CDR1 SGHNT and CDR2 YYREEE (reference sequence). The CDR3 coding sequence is TGTGCCAGCGGCCTCCTCGGCACAGATACGCAGTATTTT. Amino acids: CASGLLGTDTQYF.

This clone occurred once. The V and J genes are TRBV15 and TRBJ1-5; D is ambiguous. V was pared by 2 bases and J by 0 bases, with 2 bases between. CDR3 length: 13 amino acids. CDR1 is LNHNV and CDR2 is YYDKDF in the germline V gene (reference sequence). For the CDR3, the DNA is TGTGCCACCAGCAGACATAGCAATCAGCCCCAGCATTTT. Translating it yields CATSRHSNQPQHF.

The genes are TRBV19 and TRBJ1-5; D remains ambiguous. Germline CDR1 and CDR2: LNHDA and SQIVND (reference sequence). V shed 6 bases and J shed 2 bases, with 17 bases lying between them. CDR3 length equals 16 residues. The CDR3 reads CASRRLDLLGNQPQHF. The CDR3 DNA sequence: TGTGCCAGTAGGAGGTTAGACCTGTTGGGCAATCAGCCCCAGCATTTT.

The CDR3 reads CASSAVGLGGTGFSYEQYF. CDR3 nucleotide sequence: TGTGCCAGCAGCGCTGTTGGCCTAGGCGGGACAGGGTTTTCTTACGAGCAGTACTTC. The V call is TRBV4-2, the J call TRBJ2-7; TRBD1 matches at 9 bases. The CDR3 loop spans 19 amino acids. V dropped 5 bases and J dropped 4; count of bases not matched to a gene: 21. Germline V gene data show CDR1 as LGHNA and CDR2 as YNFKEQ.

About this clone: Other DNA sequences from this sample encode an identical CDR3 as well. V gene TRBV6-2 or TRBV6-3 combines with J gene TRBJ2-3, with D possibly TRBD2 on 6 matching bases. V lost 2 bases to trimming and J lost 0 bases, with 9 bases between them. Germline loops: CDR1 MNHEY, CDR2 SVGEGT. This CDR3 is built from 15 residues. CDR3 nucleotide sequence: TGTGCCAGCAGTTACGGACGGGGGAGCACAGATACGCAGTATTTT. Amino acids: CASSYGRGSTDTQYF.